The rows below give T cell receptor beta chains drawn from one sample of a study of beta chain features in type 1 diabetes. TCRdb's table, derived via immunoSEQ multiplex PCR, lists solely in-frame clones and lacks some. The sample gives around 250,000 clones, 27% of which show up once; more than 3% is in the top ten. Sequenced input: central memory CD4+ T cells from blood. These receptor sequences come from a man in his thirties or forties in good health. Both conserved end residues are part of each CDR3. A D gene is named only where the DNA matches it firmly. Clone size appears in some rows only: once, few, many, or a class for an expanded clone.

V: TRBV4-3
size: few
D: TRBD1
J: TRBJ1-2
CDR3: CASSQVGQGADGYTF
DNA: TGCGCCAGCAGCCAAGTTGGACAGGGCGCTGATGGCTACACCTTC

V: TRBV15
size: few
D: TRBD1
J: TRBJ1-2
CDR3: CATSRDGTVDGYTF
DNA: TGTGCCACCAGCAGAGATGGGACAGTTGATGGCTACACCTTC

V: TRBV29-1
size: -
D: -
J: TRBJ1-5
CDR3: CSATDPGQPQHF
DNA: TGCAGCGCGACGGACCCGGGACAGCCCCAGCATTTT

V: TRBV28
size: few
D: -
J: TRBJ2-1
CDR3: CASKPLSGRVYNEQFF
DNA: TGTGCCAGCAAACCACTCAGCGGCAGAGTCTACAATGAGCAGTTCTTC

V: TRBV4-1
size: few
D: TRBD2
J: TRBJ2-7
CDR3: CASSQDRTSGSYEQYF
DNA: TGCGCCAGCAGCCAAGATCGGACTAGCGGTTCCTACGAGCAGTACTTC

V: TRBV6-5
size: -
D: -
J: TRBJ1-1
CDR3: CASSLGAAREAFF
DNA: TGTGCCAGCAGTCTGGGGGCCGCCCGAGAAGCTTTCTTT

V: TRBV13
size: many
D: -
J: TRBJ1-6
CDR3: CASTTFSYNSPLHF
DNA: TGTGCCAGCACCACATTCTCCTATAATTCACCCCTCCACTTT

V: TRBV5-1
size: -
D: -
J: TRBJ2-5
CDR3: CASSYWSRETQYF
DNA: TGCGCCAGCAGCTATTGGAGTCGAGAGACCCAGTACTTC

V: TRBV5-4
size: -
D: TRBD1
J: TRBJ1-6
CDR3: CASGSGQGTVSPLHF
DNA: TGTGCCAGCGGCAGTGGACAGGGAACTGTTTCACCCCTCCACTTT

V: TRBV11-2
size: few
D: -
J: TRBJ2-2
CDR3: CASRQSTGELFF
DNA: TGTGCCAGCAGGCAAAGCACCGGGGAGCTGTTTTTT

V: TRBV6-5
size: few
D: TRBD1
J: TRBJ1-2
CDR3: CASRRQGDYGYTF
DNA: TGTGCCAGCAGACGACAGGGAGACTATGGCTACACCTTC

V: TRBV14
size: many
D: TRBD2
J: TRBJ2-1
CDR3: CASSSLAGNSNDEQFF
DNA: TGTGCCAGCAGCTCCCTAGCGGGGAATAGTAATGATGAGCAGTTCTTC

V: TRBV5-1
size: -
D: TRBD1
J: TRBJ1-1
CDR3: CASSLEGTGYTEAFF
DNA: TGCGCCAGCAGCTTGGAGGGGACAGGCTACACTGAAGCTTTCTTT

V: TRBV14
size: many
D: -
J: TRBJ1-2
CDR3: CASSPPGGGGGYTF
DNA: TGTGCCAGCAGCCCCCCCGGGGGCGGCGGTGGCTACACCTTC

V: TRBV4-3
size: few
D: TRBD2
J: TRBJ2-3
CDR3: CASSQEVAGSAADTQYF
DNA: TGCGCCAGCAGCCAAGAAGTAGCGGGATCGGCGGCAGATACGCAGTATTTT

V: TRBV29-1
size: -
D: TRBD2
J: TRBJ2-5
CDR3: CSVGGGGETQYF
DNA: TGCAGCGTCGGGGGGGGCGGCGAGACCCAGTACTTC

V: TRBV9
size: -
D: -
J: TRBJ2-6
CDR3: CASSVDIGTGANVLTF
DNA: TGTGCCAGCAGCGTAGATATAGGGACCGGGGCCAACGTCCTGACTTTC

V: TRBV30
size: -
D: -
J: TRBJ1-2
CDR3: CAWSAPASPYTF
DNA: TGTGCCTGGAGTGCTCCCGCCTCCCCCTACACCTTC

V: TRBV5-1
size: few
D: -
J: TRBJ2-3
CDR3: CASSLGPSTDTQYF
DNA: TGCGCCAGCAGCTTGGGACCTAGCACAGATACGCAGTATTTT

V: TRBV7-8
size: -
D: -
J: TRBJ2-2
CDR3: CASSLVGIGTNTGELFF
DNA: TGTGCCAGCAGCTTAGTGGGTATTGGGACGAACACCGGGGAGCTGTTTTTT

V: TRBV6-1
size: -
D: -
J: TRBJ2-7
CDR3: CASSEAHSYEQYF
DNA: TGTGCCAGCAGTGAGGCTCACTCCTACGAGCAGTACTTC

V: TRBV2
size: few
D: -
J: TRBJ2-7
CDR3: CASRLSRRGSYEQYF
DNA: TGTGCCAGCAGACTGTCCCGAAGAGGCTCCTACGAGCAGTACTTC

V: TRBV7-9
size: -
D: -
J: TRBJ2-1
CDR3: CASTLGGTNEQFF
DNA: TGTGCCAGCACTTTGGGGGGCACGAATGAGCAGTTCTTC

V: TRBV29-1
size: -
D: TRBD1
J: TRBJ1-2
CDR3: CSGGQGDYGYTF
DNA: TGCAGCGGAGGACAGGGAGATTATGGCTACACCTTC

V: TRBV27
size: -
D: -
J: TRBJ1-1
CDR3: CASSFQGDGTEAFF
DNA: TGTGCCAGCAGTTTTCAGGGAGATGGCACTGAAGCTTTCTTT

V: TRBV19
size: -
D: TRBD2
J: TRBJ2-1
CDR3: CASSIGAGGPDEQFF
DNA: TGTGCCAGTAGTATTGGAGCGGGAGGGCCAGATGAGCAGTTCTTC

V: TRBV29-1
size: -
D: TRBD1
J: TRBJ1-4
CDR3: CSVSGGRGEKLFF
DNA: TGCAGCGTTTCAGGGGGAAGGGGTGAAAAACTGTTTTTT

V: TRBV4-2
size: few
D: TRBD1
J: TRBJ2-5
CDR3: CASSQDEGAGETQYF
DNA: TGTGCCAGCAGCCAAGATGAGGGGGCGGGAGAGACCCAGTACTTC

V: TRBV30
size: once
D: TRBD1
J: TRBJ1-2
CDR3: CAQTGDGYGYTF
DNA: TGTGCCCAGACAGGGGATGGCTATGGCTACACCTTC

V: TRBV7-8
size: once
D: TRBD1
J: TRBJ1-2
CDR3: CASSVTGVDGYTF
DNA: TGTGCCAGCAGCGTTACAGGGGTTGATGGCTACACCTTC

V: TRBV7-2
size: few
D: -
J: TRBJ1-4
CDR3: CASSPGAAGGEKLFF
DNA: TGTGCCAGCAGCCCCGGGGCCGCCGGCGGTGAAAAACTGTTTTTT

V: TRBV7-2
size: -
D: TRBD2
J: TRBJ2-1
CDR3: CASSKQGPSGSNEQFF
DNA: TGTGCCAGCAGCAAGCAGGGGCCTAGCGGGAGTAATGAGCAGTTCTTC

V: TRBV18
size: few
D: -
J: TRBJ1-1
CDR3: CASSRHENTEAFF
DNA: TGTGCCAGCTCCCGACACGAGAACACTGAAGCTTTCTTT

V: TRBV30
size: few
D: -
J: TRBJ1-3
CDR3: CAWTGRPTGNTIYF
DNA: TGTGCCTGGACAGGCAGGCCGACTGGAAACACCATATATTTT

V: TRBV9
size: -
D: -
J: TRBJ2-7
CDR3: CASTRGAGPYEQYF
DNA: TGTGCCAGCACCCGGGGAGCGGGTCCCTACGAGCAGTACTTC

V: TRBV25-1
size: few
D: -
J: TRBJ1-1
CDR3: CASSEQSANTEAFF
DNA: TGTGCCAGCAGTGAACAATCGGCAAACACTGAAGCTTTCTTT

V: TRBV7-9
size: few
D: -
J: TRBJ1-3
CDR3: CASSLQGGVLYGNTIYF
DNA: TGTGCCAGCAGCTTACAAGGGGGGGTTCTCTATGGAAACACCATATATTTT

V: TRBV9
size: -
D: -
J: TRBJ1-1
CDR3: CASSKDGNTEAFF
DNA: TGTGCCAGCAGCAAGGATGGGAACACTGAAGCTTTCTTT

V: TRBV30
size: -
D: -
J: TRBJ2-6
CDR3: CATGGANVLTF
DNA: TGTGCAACCGGTGGGGCCAACGTCCTGACTTTC

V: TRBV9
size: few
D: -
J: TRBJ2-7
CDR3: CASSASGTATYEQYF
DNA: TGTGCCAGCAGCGCATCCGGGACCGCAACCTACGAGCAGTACTTC

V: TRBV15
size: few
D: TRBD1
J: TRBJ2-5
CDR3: CATSRDRGLKTQYF
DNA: TGTGCCACCAGCAGGGACAGGGGGCTGAAGACCCAGTACTTC

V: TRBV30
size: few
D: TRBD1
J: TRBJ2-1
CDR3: CAWQKQGWDEQFF
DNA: TGTGCCTGGCAAAAACAGGGGTGGGATGAGCAGTTCTTC

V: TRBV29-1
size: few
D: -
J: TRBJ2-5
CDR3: CSVEGEIQETQYF
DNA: TGCAGCGTTGAGGGCGAGATCCAAGAGACCCAGTACTTC

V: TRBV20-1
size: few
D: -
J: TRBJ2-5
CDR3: CSARAAETQYF
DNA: TGCAGTGCTAGAGCCGCGGAGACCCAGTACTTC

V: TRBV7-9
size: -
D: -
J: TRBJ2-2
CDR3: CASILRPGANTGELFF
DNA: TGTGCCAGCATTTTACGCCCGGGGGCGAACACCGGGGAGCTGTTTTTT

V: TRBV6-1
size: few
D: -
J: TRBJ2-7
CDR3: CAAWGTGEQYF
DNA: TGTGCCGCGTGGGGCACGGGGGAGCAGTACTTC

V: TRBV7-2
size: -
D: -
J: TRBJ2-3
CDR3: CASSSLKTSTDTQYF
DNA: TGTGCCAGCAGCTCCTTGAAAACAAGCACAGATACGCAGTATTTT

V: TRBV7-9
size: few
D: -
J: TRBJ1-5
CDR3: CASSPTGLGQPQHF
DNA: TGTGCCAGCAGCCCAACAGGGCTCGGCCAGCCCCAGCATTTT

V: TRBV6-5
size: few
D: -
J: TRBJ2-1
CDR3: CASSNGSPAYNEQFF
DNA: TGTGCCAGCAGTAACGGGAGCCCTGCTTACAATGAGCAGTTCTTC

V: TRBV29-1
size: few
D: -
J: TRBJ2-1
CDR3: CSVEVTPVGEQFF
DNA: TGCAGCGTTGAAGTGACCCCGGTAGGAGAGCAGTTCTTC

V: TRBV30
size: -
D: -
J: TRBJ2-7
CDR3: CAWRGFKTYEQYF
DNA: TGTGCCTGGAGGGGATTTAAAACCTACGAGCAGTACTTC

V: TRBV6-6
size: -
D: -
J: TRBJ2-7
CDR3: CASSSGGLEQYF
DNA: TGTGCCAGCAGTTCCGGAGGGCTCGAGCAGTACTTC